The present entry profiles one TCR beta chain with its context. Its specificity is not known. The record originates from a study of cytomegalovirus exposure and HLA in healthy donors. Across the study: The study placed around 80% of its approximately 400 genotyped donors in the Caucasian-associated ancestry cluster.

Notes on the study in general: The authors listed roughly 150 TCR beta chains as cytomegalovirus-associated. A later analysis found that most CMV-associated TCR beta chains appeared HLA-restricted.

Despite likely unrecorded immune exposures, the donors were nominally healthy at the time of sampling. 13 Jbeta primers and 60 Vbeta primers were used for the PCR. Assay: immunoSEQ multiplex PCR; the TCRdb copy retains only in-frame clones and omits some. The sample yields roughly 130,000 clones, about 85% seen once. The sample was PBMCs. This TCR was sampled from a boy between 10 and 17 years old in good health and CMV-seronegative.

The CDR3 DNA sequence: TGTGCCAGTACCCCCAGGGACTTTAGCAATCAGCCCCAGCATTTT. It encodes CASTPRDFSNQPQHF. The chain joins TRBV19 to TRBJ1-5; a weak D match, TRBD1 (5 bases). The ends were cut back, 7 bases at V and 0 bases at J, with 13 bases in the middle. Germline V CDR1 and CDR2: LNHDA, SQIVND (reference sequence). This CDR3 region has 15 residues.